The T cell receptor beta chain described here comes from a study of neoadjuvant anti-PD-1 for oral cavity cancer. Study context: Around day 43, patients without progression received a fourth nivolumab dose before surgery. The study, taken as a whole, reports: Higher pretreatment blood Treg/Th17 ratios correlated with higher pretreatment blood and lower post-treatment tumor TCRbeta clonality.

Worth noting for this clone: What it binds is unknown.

Germline values: CDR1 ENHRY, CDR2 SYGVKD. Trimming at V came to 2 bases and at J to 4 bases, leaving 4 bases not matched to a gene. The CDR3 sequence is 15 residues long. Time point denoted: after neoadjuvant nivolumab, at surgical resection. The protocol was immunoSEQ multiplex PCR, while the TCRdb copy is restricted to in-frame clones and leaves out a portion. Of approximately 13,000 clones listed, 71% were seen once; the top ten hold around 3%. Sequences were derived from PBMCs, sampled after nivolumab (anti-PD-1) treatment. V is TRBV10-3 and J is TRBJ2-1; 8 bases agree with TRBD1. This receptor was taken from a person aged 35-79 years with oral cavity squamous cell carcinoma. The DNA for the CDR3 is TGTGCCATCAGTGAGGGTTGGGACAGGTACAATGAGCAGTTCTTC. This sequence encodes CAISEGWDRYNEQFF.